A single sample is the source of the 30 T cell receptor beta chains below, sequenced in a study of tumor and adjacent non-tumor tissue in lung cancer. RNA was extracted from bulk tissue without any cell sorting. This non-tumor lung sample came from over 3 cm beyond the tumor edge. The library came from three nested PCR rounds adapted from ARM-PCR protocols. TCRdb called the multiplex PCR reads again in MiXCR, with one record for every CDR3 protein. The table shows over 40,000 distinct CDR3 sequences, with around two thirds occurring only once. Source material: distant non-tumor lung tissue. These receptors were obtained from a woman aged 60 to 75 with non-small cell lung cancer.

Many counts were recorded for this clonotype. The rearrangement joins TRBV29-1 to TRBJ1-3; D gene uncertain. The CDR3 extends over 12 amino acids. The germline gives CDR1 SQVTM, CDR2 ANQGSEA. V shed 4 bases and J shed 0 bases, with 4 bases lying between them. The CDR3, as DNA: TGCAGCGTTGTCGTCTCTGGAAACACCATATATTTT. As protein: CSVVVSGNTIYF.

As concerns this clonotype: A read error may account for a junction end that differs from germline. The chain is built from TRBV10-1 and TRBJ2-3, with D possibly TRBD2 on 6 matching bases. CDR3 length: 15 amino acids. Germline CDR1 reads WNHNN; CDR2 reads SYGVQD (reference sequence). In DNA, the CDR3 is TGCGCCTGCAGTGAAGAGGAACTAGCCGCGGATATGCAGTATTTT. Its translation is CACSEEELAADMQYF.

To note about this clonotype: One end of the junction is discordant with germline, which a read error may explain. The V gene is TRBV11-2, the J gene TRBJ2-5; D may be TRBD2 (5 bases). Germline-derived CDR1 and CDR2 are SGHAT and FQNNGV. The CDR3 runs 14 residues. CDR3 in amino acids: CASSIEGTFGTQYF. CDR3 nucleotides: TGCGCCAGCAGCATAGAGGGCACCTTTGGGACCCAGTACTTC. Drawing the rest from reference TRBV11-2 and TRBJ2-5, the complete variable domain is EAGVAQSPRYKIIEKRQSVAFWCNPISGHATLYWYQQILGQGPKLLIQFQNNGVVDDSQLPKDRFSAERLKGVDSTLKIQPAKLEDSAVYLCASSIEGTFGTQYFGPGTRLLVL.

Regarding this clonotype: Just one base apart from a much larger clone, this may be a read error. The rearrangement uses TRBV27 and TRBJ1-6, with D unclear. V was pared by 6 bases and J by 7 bases, with 16 bases between. The length of the CDR3 is 15 residues. Germline V CDR1 and CDR2: MNHEY, SMNVEV (reference sequence). The CDR3 region is CASSLLARRNSPLHF. DNA for the CDR3: TGTGCCAGCAGCTTGCTGGCGAGGAGGAATTCACCCCTCCACTTT.

Worth noting for this clonotype: One junction end disagrees with the germline gene, perhaps due to a read error. This sequence joins TRBV10-2 and TRBJ2-2, with 7 bases aligning to TRBD1. The CDR3 has 19 amino acids. Germline lookup yields CDR1 WSHSY and CDR2 SAAADI. CDR3 amino acids: CAGSGRVTDRVYFAGEPFF. As DNA, the CDR3 is TGCGCCGGCAGTGGCCGAGTGACCGACAGGGTTTATTTCGCCGGGGAGCCGTTTTTT.

In this sample, this clonotype turned up many times. The chain uses TRBV20-1 and TRBJ1-1, with 8 bases matching TRBD1. Per the germline V gene, CDR1 is DFQATT and CDR2 is SNEGSKA (reference sequence). The CDR3 sequence is 15 residues long. V lost 6 bases and J lost 1; bases outside the gene matches: 10. Here the CDR3 DNA reads TGCAGTGCAAGACGAATGGGGACAGGGAACACTGAAGCTTTCTTT. Its translation: CSARRMGTGNTEAFF.

Concerning this clonotype: Lacking the conserved final phenylalanine or tryptophan, this CDR3 likely reflects a read error. This chain uses TRBV6-1 with TRBJ1-1; D uncertain. This CDR3 spans 15 amino acids. CDR1 is MNHNS, CDR2 SASEGT, per germline. This CDR3 reads CASSEAQFQNTEAFL. Here the CDR3 DNA reads TGTGCCAGTAGTGAAGCGCAGTTCCAGAACACTGAAGCTTTCTTA.

This chain connects TRBV4-3 to TRBJ1-1, with D possibly matching TRBD1 (5 bases). Deletions cut 6 bases from V and 3 bases from J, with 20 bases between. In germline, CDR1 is LGHNA, CDR2 YSLEER. The CDR3 is 16 amino acids. CDR3 sequence: CASREDMSGRYTEAFF. The CDR3 coding sequence is TGCGCCAGCAGAGAAGATATGTCAGGGAGGTACACTGAAGCTTTCTTT.

A note on this clonotype: A junction end diverges from the germline sequence, so it may reflect a read error. This sequence joins TRBV4-3 and TRBJ1-5; D is ambiguous. The CDR3 has 14 amino acids. CDR1 and CDR2 (germline): LGHNA, YSLEER. The CDR3 region has the DNA TGCCCCAGCAACCAAAATCGTGGCAATCAGCCCCAGCATTTT. Protein sequence: CPSNQNRGNQPQHF.

This clonotype was counted once. At one boundary the junction diverges from the germline segment, which might be a read error. The DNA for the CDR3 is TGTGCCAGCAAACTGGGACTAACGGGTTACAATGAGCTGTTCTTC. It is translated as CASKLGLTGYNELFF. J is TRBJ2-1 and V is TRBV6-1, with TRBD2 identical over 7 bases. CDR3 length: 15 amino acids. Germline loops: CDR1 MNHNS, CDR2 SASEGT.

V gene TRBV4-3 combines with J gene TRBJ2-3; 7 nucleotides agree with TRBD2. Germline V gene lookup returns CDR1 LGHNA and CDR2 YSLEER. With V trimmed by 6 bases and J by 4 bases, 10 bases remained unmatched. This CDR3 contains 15 residues. This CDR3 reads CASSQRTSGADTQYF. Here the CDR3 DNA reads TGCGCCAGCAGTCAACGGACTAGTGGGGCAGATACGCAGTATTTT.

A word on this clonotype: One junction end does not reproduce the germline sequence, and a read error may be involved. The CDR3 sequence: CTSSYGRWEVETQYF. Written as DNA, the CDR3 is TGTACCAGCAGTTACGGGAGATGGGAAGTAGAGACCCAGTACTTC. The chain links TRBV6-2 or TRBV6-3 to TRBJ2-5, with D possibly TRBD2 on 6 matching bases. Germline loops: CDR1 MNHEY, CDR2 SVGEGT. CDR3 length: 15 amino acids.

As regards this clonotype: A read error may account for a junction end that differs from germline. This chain joins TRBV6-2 or TRBV6-3 and TRBJ2-1; weak D call: TRBD1 (6 bases). Germline-derived CDR1 and CDR2 are MNHEY and SVGEGT. The CDR3 has 16 residues. CDR3 DNA: TGTGCCAGCAGTTCCTCCTCCGGGACAAGGATTCATGAGCAGATCTTC. This codes for CASSSSSGTRIHEQIF.

This clonotype was seen repeatedly, ten times or more. A read error may account for a junction end that differs from germline. This chain uses TRBV20-1 with TRBJ1-2; D ambiguous. Germline V gene sequence: CDR1 DFQATT, CDR2 SNEGSKA (reference sequence). The CDR3 covers 15 residues. This CDR3 reads CSARVPMEGNYGCTF. The CDR3 nucleotides are TGCAGTGCTAGAGTTCCGATGGAGGGCAACTATGGCTGCACCTTC.

As concerns this clonotype: The junction does not match germline at one end; this may be a read error. The gene calls are TRBV5-4 and TRBJ2-7; 13 nucleotides line up with TRBD2. The V gene's germline CDR1 is SGHNT and CDR2 YYREEE (reference sequence). The CDR3 covers 15 residues. CDR3 nucleotides: TGTGCCAGTAGCTTGACTAGCGGGGGGTACTATGAGCAGTACTTC. Amino acids: CASSLTSGGYYEQYF.

As regards this clonotype: One junction end does not reproduce the germline sequence, and a read error may be involved. This sequence joins TRBV6-2 or TRBV6-3 and TRBJ2-1; 9 nucleotides line up with TRBD2. CDR1 and CDR2 from the germline V gene are MNHEY and SVGEGT. The CDR3 consists of 17 residues. Written as DNA, the CDR3 is TGTGCCAGTAGTTTTAGCGGGAGAATTGAATCCTACAATGAGCAGTTCTTC. Its protein product is CASSFSGRIESYNEQFF.

This chain joins TRBV2 and TRBJ2-1, with 10 bases fitting TRBD1. Germline V gene data show CDR1 as SNHLY and CDR2 as FYNNEI. CDR3 length: 15 amino acids. V was pared by 3 bases and J by 5 bases, with 4 bases of the junction left unmatched. Here the CDR3 DNA reads TGTGCCAGCAGTGATTATGGGACAGGGGACAATGAGCAGTTCTTC. Amino acid sequence: CASSDYGTGDNEQFF.

With regard to this clonotype: Germline and junction disagree at one end, which may indicate a read error. The V and J genes are TRBV5-6 and TRBJ2-3; D not certain. CDR3 length: 15 amino acids. Germline assignment: CDR1 SGHDT and CDR2 YYEEEE. The DNA for the CDR3 is TGTGCCAGCATCTTGGGGTCCCATATCACATATACGCAGTATTTT. Translated, it gives CASILGSHITYTQYF.

This clonotype is a singleton in its sample. The junction shows a germline mismatch at one end, possibly a read error. V usage is TRBV11-1 and J usage is TRBJ2-3; 8 bases are a match to TRBD2. The CDR3 has 15 residues. Germline CDR1 reads SGHAT; CDR2 reads FQDESV (reference sequence). As DNA, the CDR3 is TGTTCCAGCGGGGGCCAGTTCTCTATTACAGATACGCAGTATTTT. This gives the protein CSSGGQFSITDTQYF.

Note on this clonotype: Germline and junction disagree at one end, which may indicate a read error. The gene calls are TRBV4-3 and TRBJ1-4; a possible D gene is TRBD1 (5 bases). This CDR3 has 16 amino acids. The germline CDR1 and CDR2 sequences are LGHNA and YSLEER. The DNA for the CDR3 is TGTGCCAGCAGCCGCAAGTCGGGTGGGGGAAGCGAAAAAATGTTTTTT. Protein: CASSRKSGGGSEKMFF.

This clonotype was seen ten or more times. V gene TRBV4-1 combines with J gene TRBJ2-7; D is possibly TRBD2 (6 bases). CDR3 length: 16 amino acids. CDR1 and CDR2 from the germline V gene are MGHRA and YSYEKL. V was clipped by 4 bases and J by 0 bases, with 16 bases between them. The CDR3 loop is CASSPLGGTRSYEQYF. The CDR3 nucleotides read TGCGCCAGCAGCCCCCTTGGGGGGACTCGCTCCTACGAGCAGTACTTC.

This chain uses TRBV4-3 with TRBJ2-7; unclear D gene. The CDR3 is 19 residues long. Deletions cut 1 base from V and 0 bases from J, with 22 bases between. Germline assignment: CDR1 LGHNA and CDR2 YSLEER. The CDR3 protein is CASSQAVTPVPRSSYEQYF. The CDR3 DNA reads TGCGCCAGCAGCCAAGCCGTTACGCCGGTACCGCGGAGCTCCTACGAGCAGTACTTC.

As for this clonotype: The junction departs from the called germline gene at one end, perhaps through a read error. The rearrangement joins TRBV4-3 to TRBJ2-2; 8 bases are shared with TRBD1. Germline CDR1 LGHNA, CDR2 YSLEER. The CDR3 sequence is 14 residues long. CDR3 DNA: TGCGCCAGCTCCGGGACAGGAGGGACCGGGGAGCCGTTTTTT. Protein sequence: CASSGTGGTGEPFF.

This clonotype was seen once. Here the CDR3 omits its conserved ending phenylalanine or tryptophan, so a read error is the likely source. The limits of the CDR3 on the DNA are not certain, so only TCRdb's listed CDR3 is given. The chain joins TRBV20-1 to TRBJ2-3; the table's D call TRBD2 went unverified against the DNA. CDR1 is DFQATT, CDR2 SNEGSKA, per germline (reference sequence). The CDR3 sequence runs 15 residues, both termini included. This CDR3 is CSARGQTWETDTQYL.

To note about this clonotype: Given a much more abundant clone one base away, this may be a read error. The chain couples TRBV4-1 to TRBJ1-1; D uncertain. The CDR3 has 13 residues. Germline lookup yields CDR1 MGHRA and CDR2 YSYEKL. CDR3: CTSSQERYTEAFF. DNA for the CDR3: TGCACCAGCAGCCAAGAGAGATATACTGAAGCTTTCTTT.

The chain links TRBV6-6 to TRBJ1-2, with no clear D. Between the trimmed V and J ends, which lost 9 bases and 4 bases, there was a span of 15 bases. The CDR3 is 13 amino acids. Germline V gives CDR1 MNHNY, CDR2 SVGAGI (reference sequence). In DNA form, the CDR3 reads TGTGCCAGTAGTCTGGACCCTAGCTATGGCTACACCTTC. Translation gives CASSLDPSYGYTF.

This clonotype was recorded once. A junction boundary mismatches the germline segment, possibly from a read error. This chain uses TRBV5-6 with TRBJ2-1; D might be TRBD2 (6 bases). The CDR3 spans 17 residues. Germline assignment: CDR1 SGHDT and CDR2 YYEEEE. The CDR3 loop reads CVSSLLSNGGAWNEQFF. The DNA for the CDR3 is TGTGTCAGCAGCTTGTTATCCAACGGGGGAGCGTGGAATGAGCAGTTCTTC.

This clonotype is classed as medium-sized. The chain is built from TRBV29-1 and TRBJ1-1, with TRBD1 matching over 9 bases. The length of the CDR3 is 12 residues. The V gene's germline CDR1 is SQVTM and CDR2 ANQGSEA. The V gene end was trimmed by 4 bases and the J gene end by 8 bases; junction bases not matched to a gene: 5. The CDR3 sequence is CSVGQGGHEAFF. The CDR3 DNA follows: TGCAGCGTTGGACAGGGGGGTCACGAAGCTTTCTTT.

Points on this clonotype: A much larger clone is a single base away; this may be a read error. The chain is built from TRBV7-9 and TRBJ1-4; D might be TRBD1 (5 bases). The CDR3 is 13 residues long. Trimming removed 4 bases from V and 8 bases from J, with 11 bases in between. Per the germline V gene, CDR1 is SEHNR and CDR2 is FQNEAQ (reference sequence). CDR3: CASSCSGEEKLFF. The CDR3 DNA sequence: TGTGCCAGCAGCTGCTCGGGGGAAGAAAAACTGTTTTTT.

The chain uses TRBV4-3 and TRBJ2-1, with D perhaps matching TRBD2 (6 bases). The CDR3 loop spans 17 amino acids. The V end was cut by 1 base, the J end by 7 bases, with 20 bases between. Germline V gene data show CDR1 as LGHNA and CDR2 as YSLEER. CDR3 sequence: CASSQASGIAGGNEQFF. In nucleotides, the CDR3 is TGCGCCAGCAGCCAAGCATCGGGAATAGCAGGAGGGAATGAGCAGTTCTTC.